What follows are 20 T cell receptor beta chains derived from one specimen sequenced in a study of T-cell memory formation after mild COVID-19. TCRdb processed the 5' RACE reads anew with MiXCR; each CDR3 protein has one entry. This table holds 15,000 or so distinct CDR3 sequences, over 20% found once. Sequencing input: PBMCs or a T cell subset sorted from them (not recorded which). These receptors were collected from a young man who had mild COVID-19 (a few samples of this study predate the infection). Cell type and time point are not known.

This clonotype was seen a few times. The rearrangement joins TRBV19 to TRBJ1-5; D gene unclear. Trimming removed 3 bases at V and 5 bases at J, with 11 bases between. Germline V gene sequence: CDR1 LNHDA, CDR2 SQIVND (reference sequence). This CDR3 has 14 residues. The CDR3 region is CASSISRRDQPQHF. In DNA form, the CDR3 reads TGTGCCAGTAGTATCTCCAGGAGGGATCAGCCCCAGCATTTT.

This clonotype has ten or more counts. V usage is TRBV11-3 and J usage is TRBJ2-3, with a weak D call TRBD1 (7 bases). From germline, CDR1 is SGHNT and CDR2 YENEEA. The CDR3 spans 17 residues. With 2 bases removed from V and 0 bases from J, the gap between germline ends came to 15 bases. The DNA for the CDR3 is TGTGCCAGCAGCTTAAGGAGGGGGCGGACTAGCACAGATACGCAGTATTTT. As protein: CASSLRRGRTSTDTQYF.

This clonotype was detected many times. The genes are TRBV20-1 and TRBJ2-3; 8 bases align to TRBD2. Germline V gene data show CDR1 as DFQATT and CDR2 as SNEGSKA (reference sequence). V shed 5 bases, J shed 2 bases, and the junction held 9 bases outside the gene matches. The CDR3 extends over 15 amino acids. DNA for the CDR3: TGCAGTGCTCCATTCCAAGCGGGGGACACAGATACGCAGTATTTT. Translation: CSAPFQAGDTDTQYF.

The V gene is TRBV4-2, the J gene TRBJ2-1; D is possibly TRBD1 or TRBD2 (5 bases each). The CDR3 sequence is 12 residues long. CDR1 and CDR2 from the germline V gene are LGHNA and YNFKEQ. Trimming shortened V by 3 bases and J by 7 bases, and 7 bases separated the two germline ends. The chain's CDR3 is CASSHWGNEQFF. DNA for the CDR3: TGTGCCAGCAGCCACTGGGGGAATGAGCAGTTCTTC.

The V call is TRBV5-1, the J call TRBJ2-3, with TRBD2 matching over 8 bases. Germline V gives CDR1 SGHRS, CDR2 YFSETQ. The CDR3 has 15 residues. After removal of 0 bases from V and 5 bases from J, the junction contained 5 bases not matched to a gene. CDR3 protein: CASSLDGGAGDTQYF. CDR3 bases: TGCGCCAGCAGCTTGGACGGGGGGGCCGGAGATACGCAGTATTTT.

This clonotype turned up a few times. The chain employs TRBV27 and TRBJ1-5; D is perhaps TRBD1 (5 bases). CDR3 length equals 15 residues. Trimming removed 3 bases from V and 6 bases from J, with 15 bases in between. The V gene's germline CDR1 is MNHEY and CDR2 SMNVEV (reference sequence). This CDR3 is CASSLLGGSGQPQHF. CDR3 bases: TGTGCCAGCAGTTTGTTGGGGGGTAGCGGTCAGCCCCAGCATTTT.

This clonotype was seen a few times. The J gene is TRBJ1-5, the V gene TRBV5-1; D unclear. V shed 5 bases and J shed 3 bases, with 9 bases lying between them. CDR1 SGHRS and CDR2 YFSETQ come from the germline V gene. The CDR3 totals 13 residues. CDR3 region: CASRDSDNQPQHF. The CDR3 bases are TGCGCCAGCAGGGACTCCGACAATCAGCCCCAGCATTTT.

At least ten counts were recorded for this clonotype. The chain links TRBV7-3 to TRBJ2-2; no clear D. Trimming shortened V by 10 bases and J by 6 bases, and 18 bases separated the two germline ends. Germline-derived CDR1 and CDR2 are SGHTA and FQGTGA. This CDR3 is 14 amino acids long. The CDR3 DNA reads TGTGCCACCGCGTCGGCGGAGCACCCCGGGGAGCTGTTTTTT. Translation: CATASAEHPGELFF.

This clonotype was observed at least ten times. The chain carries TRBV7-2 and TRBJ2-5, with D perhaps matching TRBD2 (6 bases). V dropped 5 bases and J dropped 6 bases, with 16 bases sitting between them. This CDR3 is built from 14 residues. Germline values: CDR1 SGHTA, CDR2 FQGNSA. CDR3 nucleotides: TGTGCCAGCAGCGGCCCTGGGGGGATGAAGACCCAGTACTTC. This gives the protein CASSGPGGMKTQYF.

The gene calls are TRBV7-9 and TRBJ2-5; 11 bases are a match to TRBD2. V lost 5 bases and J lost 5; bases outside the gene matches: 1. The V gene's germline CDR1 is SEHNR and CDR2 FQNEAQ (reference sequence). CDR3 length: 13 residues. For the CDR3, the DNA is TGTGCCAGCAGCACTAGCGGGGGCGAGACCCAGTACTTC. This codes for CASSTSGGETQYF.

This clonotype turned up a few times. The chain has TRBV5-6 and TRBJ2-1; D gene uncertain. V lost 2 bases to trimming and J lost 8 bases, with 5 bases between them. This CDR3 spans 11 amino acids. Germline lookup yields CDR1 SGHDT and CDR2 YYEEEE. The CDR3: CASSFYHEQFF. The CDR3, as DNA: TGTGCCAGCAGCTTTTATCATGAGCAGTTCTTC.

The V call is TRBV10-3, the J call TRBJ1-5, with D tentatively TRBD1 (5 bases). V was pared by 4 bases and J by 0 bases, with 10 bases between. This CDR3 has 15 amino acids. Germline CDR1 and CDR2: ENHRY and SYGVKD. This chain's CDR3 is CAISAGGYSNQPQHF. In DNA form, the CDR3 reads TGTGCCATCAGTGCTGGGGGGTATAGCAATCAGCCCCAGCATTTT.

This clonotype appeared a few times. The chain has TRBV5-1 and TRBJ2-3; the D gene is possibly TRBD2 (5 bases). Looked up from germline, CDR1 is SGHRS and CDR2 is YFSETQ. Trimming took 2 bases from V and 3 from J, leaving 13 bases between them. The CDR3 length is 15 residues. The CDR3 DNA sequence: TGCGCCAGCAGCTTCGGGGATCGAGGGACAGATACGCAGTATTTT. It yields the protein CASSFGDRGTDTQYF. The full variable domain, completed using reference TRBV5-1 and TRBJ2-3, is KAGVTQTPRYLIKTRGQQVTLSCSPISGHRSVSWYQQTPGQGLQFLFEYFSETQRNKGNFPGRFSGRQFSNSRSEMNVSTLELGDSALYLCASSFGDRGTDTQYFGPGTRLTVL.

This clonotype was counted many times. J is TRBJ2-2 and V is TRBV9; D unclear. This CDR3 is 18 amino acids long. Germline CDR1 reads SGDLS; CDR2 reads YYNGEE. Trimming pared 2 bases from V and 1 base from J, leaving 18 bases between. As DNA, the CDR3 is TGTGCCAGCAGCGTGGATTCCCCTTACAAGGGGAACACCGGGGAGCTGTTTTTT. Amino acids: CASSVDSPYKGNTGELFF.

This clonotype was detected ten times or more. This rearrangement joins TRBV5-6 to TRBJ1-2; tentative D call: TRBD1 (5 bases). The CDR3 is 11 residues long. Germline-derived CDR1 and CDR2 are SGHDT and YYEEEE. The V gene lost 4 bases and the J gene lost 5 bases, with 6 bases spanning the gap. The CDR3 here is CASSPGYGYTF. The CDR3 region has the DNA TGTGCCAGCAGCCCAGGGTATGGCTACACCTTC.

This clonotype was seen ten or more times. The chain couples TRBV5-1 to TRBJ2-1; 10 nucleotides align to TRBD1. CDR1 and CDR2 from the germline V gene are SGHRS and YFSETQ. The trim removed 3 bases at V and 6 bases at J, leaving 9 bases unmatched. The CDR3 is 16 residues long. In nucleotides, the CDR3 is TGCGCCAGCAGCTCACCCGGGACAGGGGTCGGCAATGAGCAGTTCTTC. Its protein product is CASSSPGTGVGNEQFF. The full variable domain, rest sourced from reference TRBV5-1 and TRBJ2-1, is KAGVTQTPRYLIKTRGQQVTLSCSPISGHRSVSWYQQTPGQGLQFLFEYFSETQRNKGNFPGRFSGRQFSNSRSEMNVSTLELGDSALYLCASSSPGTGVGNEQFFGPGTRLTVL.

This clonotype was observed many times. The rearrangement joins TRBV19 to TRBJ2-1; TRBD2 is a possible D gene (5 bases). CDR1 LNHDA and CDR2 SQIVND come from the germline V gene (reference sequence). CDR3 size: 14 residues. Between the trimmed V and J ends, which lost 3 bases and 4 bases, there was a span of 10 bases. CDR3 loop: CASSMRRAYNEQFF. The CDR3 nucleotides read TGTGCCAGTAGTATGCGGCGGGCGTACAATGAGCAGTTCTTC.

The rearrangement joins TRBV12-3 or TRBV12-4 to TRBJ1-2; perhaps TRBD1 as D (6 bases). This CDR3 is 15 amino acids long. With 6 bases removed from V and 4 bases from J, the gap between germline ends came to 18 bases. CDR3 DNA: TGTGCCAGCAGGACAGGTTCGAGGGGATCCTATGGCTACACCTTC. Its protein product is CASRTGSRGSYGYTF.

Many counts were recorded for this clonotype. The chain carries TRBV6-5 and TRBJ2-6, with D perhaps matching TRBD2 (5 bases). CDR3 length: 19 amino acids. The germline V and J ends were trimmed by 4 bases and 0 bases, with 19 bases remaining between them. The V gene's germline CDR1 is MNHEY and CDR2 SVGAGI. Written as DNA, the CDR3 is TGTGCCAGCAGTTCCGCGGACTTATTTTTGGGCTCTGGGGCCAACGTCCTGACTTTC. It is translated as CASSSADLFLGSGANVLTF.

The rearrangement uses TRBV25-1 and TRBJ2-3, with D perhaps matching TRBD2 (6 bases). The length of the CDR3 is 13 residues. V was pared by 5 bases and J by 8 bases, with 14 bases between. Germline-derived CDR1 and CDR2 are MGHDK and SYGVNS. The chain's CDR3 is CASSKGPEGTQYF. CDR3 bases: TGTGCCAGCAGTAAAGGGCCGGAGGGTACGCAGTATTTT.